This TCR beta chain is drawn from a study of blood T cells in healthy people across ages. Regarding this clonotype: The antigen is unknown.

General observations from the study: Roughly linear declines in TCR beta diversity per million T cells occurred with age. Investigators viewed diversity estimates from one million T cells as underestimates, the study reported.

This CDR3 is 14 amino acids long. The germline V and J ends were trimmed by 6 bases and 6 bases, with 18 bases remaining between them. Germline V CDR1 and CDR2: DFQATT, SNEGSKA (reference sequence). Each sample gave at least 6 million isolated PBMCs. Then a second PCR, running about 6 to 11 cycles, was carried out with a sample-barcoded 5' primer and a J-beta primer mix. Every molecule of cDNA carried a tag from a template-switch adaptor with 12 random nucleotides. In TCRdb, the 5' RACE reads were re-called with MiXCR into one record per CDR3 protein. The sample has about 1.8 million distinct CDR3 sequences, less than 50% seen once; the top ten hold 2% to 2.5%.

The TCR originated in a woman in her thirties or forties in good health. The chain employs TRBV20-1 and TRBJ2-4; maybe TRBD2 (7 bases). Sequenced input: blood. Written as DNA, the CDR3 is TGCAGTGCGAACCCGCGGGGGCAGTTAAACATTCAGTACTTC. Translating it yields CSANPRGQLNIQYF.